Given below is one T cell receptor beta chain in context. As yet, its antigen is unknown. This sample was taken from a study of cytomegalovirus exposure and HLA in healthy donors. General study points: Data from an earlier analysis indicated that most TCR beta V segments were productive either about 90% or about 30% of the time. A later analysis found TCR association rates differed by HLA locus, highest for DRB1 and lowest for HLA-C. Researchers counted some 150 TCR beta chains as cytomegalovirus-associated.

Germline V gives CDR1 SGHTA, CDR2 FQGTGA. Trimming took 5 bases from V and 6 from J; bases not matched to a gene: 5. The CDR3 runs to 13 residues. Primers included in the PCR were 60 Vbeta and 13 Jbeta primers. The assay was immunoSEQ multiplex PCR, and TCRdb's table has in-frame clones only and misses some. The table shows about 170,000 clones, with 80% to 90% occurring only once. The genes are TRBV7-3 and TRBJ2-3; the match to TRBD1 covers 7 bases. The sequencing input was PBMCs. The sequence was obtained from a male donor in good health and CMV-seronegative. The CDR3 loop reads CASSQVGGDTQYF. CDR3 in DNA: TGTGCCAGCAGCCAAGTAGGGGGCGATACGCAGTATTTT.